The rows below give T cell receptor beta chains drawn from one sample of a study of prognosis after radiotherapy for stage I lung cancer. TCRdb re-called the multiplex PCR reads through MiXCR, storing one row per CDR3 protein. Counted here are 13,000 to 15,000 distinct CDR3 sequences, about a quarter occurring once; the ten biggest clones make up roughly a tenth. The starting material was PBMCs, obtained before or after stereotactic body radiation therapy (not recorded which). These receptors were collected from a donor aged 50 or older with non-small cell lung cancer. Both conserved end residues are part of each CDR3. D genes are given only for firm matches. Only some rows state a clone size, as once, few, many or a class for expanded clones.

>TRBJ2-3|TRBD2|many|TRBV27
CASSSVAGTTDTQYF
TGTGCCAGCAGTTCTGTAGCGGGAACCACAGATACGCAGTATTTT
>TRBJ2-1|TRBD2|many|TRBV10-2
CASRLTGTSDNEQFF
TGCGCCAGCAGGCTTACCGGGACTAGCGACAATGAGCAGTTCTTC
>TRBJ2-7|.|many|TRBV9
CASSFSWWGEQYF
TGTGCCAGCAGCTTCAGTTGGTGGGGGGAGCAGTACTTC
>TRBJ1-2|.|.|TRBV28
CAVVRGGTLWTF
TGTGCCGTGGTCCGCGGCGGGACGCTATGGACATTC
>TRBJ2-5|.|many|TRBV11-2
CASSLAPTGQETQYF
TGTGCCAGCAGCTTAGCGCCGACAGGACAAGAGACCCAGTACTTC
>TRBJ2-3|.|.|TRBV6-1
CASSTTGLSTDKQYF
TGTGCCAGCAGCACAACAGGGTTAAGCACAGATAAGCAGTATTTT
>TRBJ2-6|.|.|TRBV19
CVSSWAGLGANVLTF
TGTGTCAGTAGCTGGGCGGGACTTGGGGCCAACGTCCTGACTTTC
>TRBJ2-3|TRBD2|medium-sized|TRBV5-1
CASSLGGTSGTDTQYF
TGCGCCAGCAGCTTGGGCGGGACTAGCGGCACAGATACGCAGTATTTT
>TRBJ1-2|TRBD1|many|TRBV2
CASSELLGQGGRYTF
TGTGCCAGCAGTGAACTTCTAGGACAGGGAGGACGCTACACCTTC
>TRBJ1-1|.|many|TRBV6-1
CASSKHGRMNTEAFF
TGTGCCAGCAGTAAGCACGGACGTATGAACACTGAAGCTTTCTTT
>TRBJ2-5|.|many|TRBV20-1
CSAREDVGGLWLKTQYF
TGCAGTGCTAGAGAAGACGTTGGGGGACTTTGGTTAAAGACCCAGTACTTC
>TRBJ2-7|TRBD2|medium-sized|TRBV28
CASTSGTSGNEQYF
TGTGCCAGCACTTCCGGGACTAGCGGGAACGAGCAGTACTTC
>TRBJ2-7|TRBD1|medium-sized|TRBV27
CASSWSGQSYEQYF
TGTGCCAGCAGTTGGTCGGGACAGTCCTACGAGCAGTACTTC
>TRBJ1-5|.|.|TRBV19
CASHSKWVDQPRHF
TGTGCCTCCCACTCCAAATGGGTGGATCAGCCCCGGCATTTT
>TRBJ2-3|.|many|TRBV29-1
CSVVVRAVTDTQYF
TGCAGCGTTGTGGTCAGGGCGGTTACAGATACGCAGTATTTT
>TRBJ1-2|.|.|TRBV12-3/TRBV12-4
CASSLVHARASYTF
TGTGCCAGCAGTTTAGTCCATGCGAGGGCCAGCTACACCTTC
>TRBJ2-7|.|.|TRBV20-1
CSAGDWVTSYEQYF
TGCAGTGCGGGTGACTGGGTTACTTCCTACGAGCAGTACTTC
>TRBJ2-1|TRBD2|medium-sized|TRBV5-1
CASSTAGGRSYNEQFF
TGCGCCAGCAGCACCGCGGGAGGGCGGTCCTACAATGAGCAGTTCTTC
>TRBJ1-5|TRBD1|large|TRBV7-8
CASSSRDSHSNQPQHF
TGTGCCAGCAGCTCCCGGGACAGTCATAGCAATCAGCCCCAGCATTTT
>TRBJ1-5|.|many|TRBV10-2
CASSGYSNQPQHF
TGCGCCAGCAGTGGCTATAGCAATCAGCCCCAGCATTTT
>TRBJ1-4|.|once|TRBV24-1
CATNEKLFF
TGTGCCACTAATGAAAAACTGTTTTTT
>TRBJ2-5|TRBD2|many|TRBV5-1
CASSPRTSGRSETQYF
TGCGCCAGCAGCCCGCGGACTAGCGGGAGGTCCGAGACCCAGTACTTC
>TRBJ2-5|TRBD1|many|TRBV27
CASSSSTGGQETQYF
TGTGCCAGCAGTTCATCGACAGGGGGCCAAGAGACCCAGTACTTC
>TRBJ2-7|TRBD1|medium-sized|TRBV5-1
CASSRDRESYEQYF
TGCGCCAGCAGCCGCGACAGGGAATCCTACGAGCAGTACTTC
>TRBJ1-1|.|many|TRBV5-1
CASSEHQPNTEAFF
TGCGCCAGCAGCGAACATCAACCGAACACTGAAGCTTTCTTT
>TRBJ2-5|.|many|TRBV2
CASSEAPETQYF
TGTGCCAGCAGTGAAGCGCCGGAGACCCAGTACTTC
>TRBJ1-4|TRBD1|many|TRBV19
CASRGAGGGWTNEKLFF
TGTGCCAGCCGTGGAGCAGGGGGAGGGTGGACTAATGAAAAACTGTTTTTT
>TRBJ2-3|.|many|TRBV7-6
CASSLFSGGRTDTQYF
TGTGCCAGCAGCTTATTTTCAGGCGGACGCACAGATACGCAGTATTTT
>TRBJ2-2|.|.|TRBV6-1
CASSESVGGVTGELFF
TGTGCCAGCAGTGAAAGTGTAGGGGGAGTCACCGGGGAGCTGTTTTTT
>TRBJ2-1|.|medium-sized|TRBV28
CAGKKSWGNNEQFF
TGTGCCGGCAAGAAGTCCTGGGGGAACAATGAGCAGTTCTTC
>TRBJ2-2|TRBD2|many|TRBV7-9
CASSRLAGGSNTGELFF
TGTGCCAGCAGCCGACTAGCGGGAGGTTCGAACACCGGGGAGCTGTTTTTT
>TRBJ1-2|.|.|TRBV28
CASSPAGNSNYGYTF
TGTGCCAGCAGTCCCGCAGGGAATTCTAACTATGGCTACACCTTC
>TRBJ2-6|.|many|TRBV18
CASSRSSGANVLTF
TGTGCCAGCTCCCGAAGCTCTGGGGCCAACGTCCTGACTTTC